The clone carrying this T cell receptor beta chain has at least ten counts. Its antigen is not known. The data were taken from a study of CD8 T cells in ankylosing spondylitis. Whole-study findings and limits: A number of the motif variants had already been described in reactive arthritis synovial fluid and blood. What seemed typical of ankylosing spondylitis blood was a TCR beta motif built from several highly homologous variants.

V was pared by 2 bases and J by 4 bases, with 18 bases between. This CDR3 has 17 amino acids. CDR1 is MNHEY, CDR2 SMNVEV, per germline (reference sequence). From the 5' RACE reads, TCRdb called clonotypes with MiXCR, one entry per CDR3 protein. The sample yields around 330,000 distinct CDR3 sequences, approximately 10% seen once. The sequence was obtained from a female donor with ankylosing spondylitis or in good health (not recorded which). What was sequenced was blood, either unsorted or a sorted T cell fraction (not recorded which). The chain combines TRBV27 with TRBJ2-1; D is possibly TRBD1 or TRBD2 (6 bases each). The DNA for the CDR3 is TGTGCCAGCAGTTTACGTGGGGGGCTTGTCTCATACAATGAGCAGTTCTTC. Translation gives CASSLRGGLVSYNEQFF.